This T cell receptor beta chain was recorded in a study of blood T cells in healthy people across ages. Germline V gene data show CDR1 as DFQATT and CDR2 as SNEGSKA (reference sequence). The CDR3 has 11 residues. Trimming pared 7 bases from V and 10 bases from J, leaving 14 bases between. It was with a sample-barcoded 5' primer and a J-beta primer mix that a second PCR of roughly 7 to 12 cycles was run. Each CDR3 protein is one row after TCRdb ran MiXCR on the 5' RACE reads. The repertoire holds approximately 700,000 distinct CDR3 sequences, with approximately 30% as singletons. This TCR was sampled from a woman older than 75 in good health. The sequencing sample was made of blood. The rearrangement joins TRBV20-1 to TRBJ2-1; D gene uncertain. CDR3 DNA sequence: TGCAGTGGGAGAAGGATTCAAGAGCAGTTCTTC. Its protein product is CSGRRIQEQFF.